Following are 20 T cell receptor beta chains from one sample sequenced in a study of memory CD4+ T cells and cytomegalovirus serostatus. Clones were sequenced by immunoSEQ multiplex PCR, and TCRdb holds only the in-frame ones, with some missing. Of around 53,000 clones in the sample, over 60% are singletons; the top ten hold around 1.3%. The sort gate was single viable CD3+CD4+CD8-CD45RO+ cells for memory CD4+ T cells. The sequenced material came from memory CD4+ T cells from blood. Source of these receptors: an adult in good health and CMV-seropositive.

This clone was seen just once. CDR3 residues: CASTPGLAGGPGTDTQYF. In DNA form, the CDR3 reads TGTGCCAGCACCCCGGGACTAGCGGGAGGGCCCGGCACAGATACGCAGTATTTT. The rearrangement joins TRBV5-4 to TRBJ2-3; 16 bases fit TRBD2. The V segment lost 6 bases and the J segment 1 base; nucleotides outside the gene matches: 8. CDR1 and CDR2 (germline): SGHNT, YYREEE (reference sequence). The CDR3 has 18 residues.

This clone was counted once. V is TRBV2 and J is TRBJ1-2; no definite D call. V was trimmed by 4 bases and J by 7 bases, leaving 19 bases between them. CDR3 length: 15 residues. Germline values: CDR1 SNHLY, CDR2 FYNNEI. The CDR3 DNA is TGTGCCAGCAGTGGAGATACGACTTATTCCTCTGGCTACACCTTC. Its translation is CASSGDTTYSSGYTF.

V is TRBV11-2 and J is TRBJ1-1; D remains ambiguous. Germline V gene sequence: CDR1 SGHAT, CDR2 FQNNGV. V was clipped by 5 bases and J by 3 bases, with 10 bases between them. The CDR3 has 13 residues. This chain's CDR3 is CASSLFDDTEAFF. In DNA, the CDR3 is TGTGCCAGCAGCCTTTTCGACGACACTGAAGCTTTCTTT. Combining the CDR3 with reference TRBV11-2 and TRBJ1-1 gives the whole variable domain EAGVAQSPRYKIIEKRQSVAFWCNPISGHATLYWYQQILGQGPKLLIQFQNNGVVDDSQLPKDRFSAERLKGVDSTLKIQPAKLEDSAVYLCASSLFDDTEAFFGQGTRLTVV.

V is TRBV5-6 and J is TRBJ2-3; TRBD2 agrees at 7 bases. V gave up 1 base and J gave up 3 bases; unmatched junction bases: 8. Per germline, CDR1 SGHDT and CDR2 YYEEEE. The CDR3 is 16 amino acids. DNA of the CDR3: TGTGCCAGCAGCTTGTTCGGGCGGGGAGGGACAGATACGCAGTATTTT. Protein product: CASSLFGRGGTDTQYF.

The CDR3 is CASSSLTASVNTEAFF. DNA for the CDR3: TGTGCCAGCAGCTCTCTTACGGCAAGCGTTAACACTGAAGCTTTCTTT. The chain combines TRBV7-2 with TRBJ1-1; D is unclear. Trimming shortened V by 4 bases and J by 2 bases, and 17 bases separated the two germline ends. The length of the CDR3 is 16 residues. CDR1 and CDR2 (germline): SGHTA, FQGNSA.

This rearrangement joins TRBV4-3 to TRBJ1-5; D gene unclear. Deletions cut 0 bases from V and 6 bases from J, with 15 bases between. The CDR3 covers 16 residues. Germline-derived CDR1 and CDR2 are LGHNA and YSLEER. CDR3 DNA sequence: TGCGCCAGCAGCCAAGATTTGGGAAGCCGCACTCAGCCCCAGCATTTT. Translation gives CASSQDLGSRTQPQHF.

This clone was recorded a few times. The V gene is TRBV7-9, the J gene TRBJ1-1, with D possibly matching TRBD1 (6 bases). Germline V lookup: CDR1 SEHNR, CDR2 FQNEAQ (reference sequence). The V end lost 2 bases, the J end lost 4 bases, and 14 bases lay between the germline ends. The CDR3 has 15 residues. The CDR3 DNA reads as TGTGCCAGCAGCTTAAGGGGGGGAGGGACCACTGAAGCTTTCTTT. Its protein product is CASSLRGGGTTEAFF.

The chain employs TRBV5-4 and TRBJ1-1; tentatively, D is TRBD1 (5 bases). This CDR3 has 15 amino acids. In germline, CDR1 is SGHNT, CDR2 YYREEE (reference sequence). V shed 0 bases and J shed 5 bases, with 14 bases lying between them. Here the CDR3 DNA reads TGTGCCAGCAGCTTGGGGGCAGGGTCTTGGACTGAAGCTTTCTTT. Protein product: CASSLGAGSWTEAFF.

As concerns this clone: The junction differs from germline at one of its ends, possibly a read error. The chain joins TRBV6-5 to TRBJ1-2, with D uncertain. Germline CDR1 MNHEY, CDR2 SVGAGI. The CDR3 runs to 8 residues. This chain's CDR3 is CASSYVAF. The CDR3 DNA is TGTGCCAGCAGTTACGTCGCCTTC.

This chain joins TRBV28 and TRBJ2-5, with D unresolved. The CDR3 is made up of 15 amino acids. V dropped 3 bases and J dropped 2 bases, with 13 bases sitting between them. From germline, CDR1 is MDHEN and CDR2 SYDVKM. In DNA, the CDR3 is TGTGCCAGCAGTTTTCGCCGACACGGTCAAGAGACCCAGTACTTC. This sequence encodes CASSFRRHGQETQYF.

J is TRBJ1-2 and V is TRBV9; D is unclear. Trimming stripped 0 bases from V and 4 bases from J, with 16 bases between. CDR1 is SGDLS, CDR2 YYNGEE, per germline. The CDR3 runs 16 residues. CDR3 sequence (DNA): TGTGCCAGCAGCGTAGAACAGACGCTAAACCCCTATGGCTACACCTTC. It encodes CASSVEQTLNPYGYTF. Together with reference TRBV9 and TRBJ1-2, the CDR3 gives the full variable domain: DSGVTQTPKHLITATGQRVTLRCSPRSGDLSVYWYQQSLDQGLQFLIQYYNGEERAKGNILERFSAQQFPDLHSELNLSSLELGDSALYFCASSVEQTLNPYGYTFGSGTRLTVV.

The chain has TRBV10-1 and TRBJ2-3, with D possibly TRBD1 on 7 matching bases. The CDR3 sequence is 15 residues long. V was pared by 6 bases and J by 2 bases, with 15 bases between. Looked up from germline, CDR1 is WNHNN and CDR2 is SYGVQD (reference sequence). CDR3 sequence: CASSVAGGNTDTQYF. The CDR3 region has the DNA TGCGCCAGCAGCGTTGCAGGGGGGAACACAGATACGCAGTATTTT.

This clone was seen once. The gene calls are TRBV18 and TRBJ2-2; D not resolved. Germline-derived CDR1 and CDR2 are KGHSH and LQKENI. The germline V and J ends were trimmed by 5 bases and 5 bases, with 9 bases remaining between them. The CDR3 totals 13 residues. CDR3 region: CASSISRTGELFF. The CDR3 DNA follows: TGTGCCAGCTCAATTTCCCGGACCGGGGAGCTGTTTTTT.

The gene calls are TRBV9 and TRBJ1-3; D is ambiguous. Looked up from germline, CDR1 is SGDLS and CDR2 is YYNGEE. The V end lost 3 bases, the J end lost 0 bases, and 10 bases lay between the germline ends. This CDR3 has 15 amino acids. CDR3 sequence: CASSATANSGNTIYF. The CDR3 coding sequence is TGTGCCAGCAGCGCTACAGCGAACTCTGGAAACACCATATATTTT.

The CDR3 spells CASSLAGGGSNQPQHF. Written as DNA, the CDR3 is TGTGCCAGCAGCTTGGCCGGGGGGGGAAGCAATCAGCCCCAGCATTTT. The chain has TRBV5-6 and TRBJ1-5; a weak D match, TRBD1 (5 bases). The germline CDR1 and CDR2 sequences are SGHDT and YYEEEE. The length of the CDR3 is 16 residues. Between the trimmed V and J ends, which lost 0 bases and 1 base, there was a span of 11 bases. Based on the CDR3 plus reference TRBV5-6 and TRBJ1-5, the full variable domain is DAGVTQSPTHLIKTRGQQVTLRCSPKSGHDTVSWYQQALGQGPQFIFQYYEEEERQRGNFPDRFSGHQFPNYSSELNVNALLLGDSALYLCASSLAGGGSNQPQHFGDGTRLSIL.

The V and J genes are TRBV7-9 and TRBJ2-1; D unresolved. Per the germline V gene, CDR1 is SEHNR and CDR2 is FQNEAQ (reference sequence). V was shortened by 1 base and J by 3 bases, with 10 bases between the two germline ends. This CDR3 comprises 15 residues. Written as DNA, the CDR3 is TGTGCCAGCAGCTTAGGGGGTTCGATCTACAATGAGCAGTTCTTC. Its translation: CASSLGGSIYNEQFF.

This clone has only a few counts. The rearrangement links TRBV28 to TRBJ1-1; no clear D gene. V lost 2 bases, J lost 1 base, and 8 bases lay in between. Germline CDR1 is MDHEN and CDR2 is SYDVKM. The length of the CDR3 is 14 residues. CDR3 DNA: TGTGCCAGCAGTTTAATTACAAGGAACACTGAAGCTTTCTTT. It encodes CASSLITRNTEAFF.

This clone was recorded once. CDR3 region: CASSQGFGNTIYF. CDR3 in DNA: TGTGCCAGTAGTCAAGGGTTTGGAAACACCATATATTTT. The V and J genes are TRBV19 and TRBJ1-3; the D is unclear. CDR3 length equals 13 residues. V lost 5 bases, J lost 3 bases, and 8 bases lay in between. Germline CDR1 is LNHDA and CDR2 is SQIVND (reference sequence).

The gene calls are TRBV11-2 and TRBJ2-7, with 9 bases identical to TRBD2. CDR1 and CDR2 (germline): SGHAT, FQNNGV. The trim removed 5 bases at V and 2 bases at J, leaving 4 bases unmatched. This CDR3 is built from 14 residues. CDR3 protein: CASSGASGAYEQYF. The CDR3 DNA reads as TGTGCCAGCAGCGGGGCTAGCGGGGCCTACGAGCAGTACTTC.

This sequence joins TRBV28 and TRBJ2-3; TRBD2 matches at 8 bases. Germline CDR1 is MDHEN and CDR2 is SYDVKM. The V gene end was trimmed by 3 bases and the J gene end by 4 bases; junction bases not matched to a gene: 3. The CDR3 totals 14 residues. The CDR3 DNA reads as TGTGCCAGCAGTTTCGGGGGGGCGGCAGATACGCAGTATTTT. This codes for CASSFGGAADTQYF.